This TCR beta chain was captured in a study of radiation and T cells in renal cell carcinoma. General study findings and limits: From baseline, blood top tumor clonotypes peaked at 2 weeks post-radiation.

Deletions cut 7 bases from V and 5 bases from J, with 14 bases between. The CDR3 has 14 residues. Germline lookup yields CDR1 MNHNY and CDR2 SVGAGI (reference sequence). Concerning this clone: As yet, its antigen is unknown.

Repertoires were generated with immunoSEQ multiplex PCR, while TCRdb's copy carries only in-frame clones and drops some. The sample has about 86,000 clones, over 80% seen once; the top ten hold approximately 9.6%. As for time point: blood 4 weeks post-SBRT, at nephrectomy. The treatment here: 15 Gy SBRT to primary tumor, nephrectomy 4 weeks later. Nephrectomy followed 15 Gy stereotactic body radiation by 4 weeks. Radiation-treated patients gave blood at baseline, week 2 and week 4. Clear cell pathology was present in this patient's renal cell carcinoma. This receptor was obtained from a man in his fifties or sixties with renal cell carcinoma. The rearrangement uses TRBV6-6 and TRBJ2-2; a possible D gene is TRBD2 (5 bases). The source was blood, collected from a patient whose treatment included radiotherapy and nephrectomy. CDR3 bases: TGTGCCAGCAAACCCGGGGTCGCGACCGGGGAGCTGTTTTTT. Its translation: CASKPGVATGELFF.